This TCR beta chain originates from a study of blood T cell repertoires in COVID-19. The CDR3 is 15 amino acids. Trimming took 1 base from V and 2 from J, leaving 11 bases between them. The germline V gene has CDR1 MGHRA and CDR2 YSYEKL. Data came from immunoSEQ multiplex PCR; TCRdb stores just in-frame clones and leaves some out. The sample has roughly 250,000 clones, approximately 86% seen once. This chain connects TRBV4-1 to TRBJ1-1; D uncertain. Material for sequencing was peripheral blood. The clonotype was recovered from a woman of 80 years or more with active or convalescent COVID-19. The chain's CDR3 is CASSQGQTQNTEAFF. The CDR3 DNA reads TGCGCCAGCAGCCAAGGGCAGACACAAAACACTGAAGCTTTCTTT.